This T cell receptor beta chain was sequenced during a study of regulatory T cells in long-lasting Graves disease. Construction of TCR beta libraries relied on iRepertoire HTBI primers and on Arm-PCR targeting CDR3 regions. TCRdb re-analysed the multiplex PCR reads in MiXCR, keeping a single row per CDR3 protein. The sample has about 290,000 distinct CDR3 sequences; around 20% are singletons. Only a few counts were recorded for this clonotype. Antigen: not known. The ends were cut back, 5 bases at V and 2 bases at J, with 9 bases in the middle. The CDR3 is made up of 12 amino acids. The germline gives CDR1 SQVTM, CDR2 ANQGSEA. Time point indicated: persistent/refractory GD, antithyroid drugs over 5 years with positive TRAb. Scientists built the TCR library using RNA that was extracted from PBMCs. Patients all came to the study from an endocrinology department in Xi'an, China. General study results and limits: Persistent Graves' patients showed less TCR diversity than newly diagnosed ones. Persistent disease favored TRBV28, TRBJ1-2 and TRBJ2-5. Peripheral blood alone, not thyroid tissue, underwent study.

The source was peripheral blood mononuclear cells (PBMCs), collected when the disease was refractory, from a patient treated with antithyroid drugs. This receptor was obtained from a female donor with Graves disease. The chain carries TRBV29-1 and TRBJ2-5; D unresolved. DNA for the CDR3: TGCAGCGTTCTAGGTCTGCAAGAGACCCAGTACTTC. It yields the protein CSVLGLQETQYF.